This T cell receptor (beta chain) was recorded in a study of blood T cell repertoires in COVID-19. As handled by the study authors: Amplifying reference gene primers gave estimates of nucleated cell counts. The method was immunoSEQ multiplex PCR; TCRdb's version includes in-frame clones alone and lacks a portion of them. The V and J calls and clone size are taken from that table; D and trimming were inferred from the DNA. Of approximately 400,000 clones listed, about four fifths are singletons. V was trimmed by 0 bases and J by 2 bases, leaving 14 bases between them. The CDR3 covers 16 residues. Germline V gene sequence: CDR1 MNHEY, CDR2 SVGEGT.

The sample was peripheral blood. V gene TRBV6-2 or TRBV6-3 combines with J gene TRBJ2-7; D is uncertain. The TCR originated in a human donor with acute or convalescent COVID-19. The donor label of this sample is uncertain. The CDR3 DNA reads TGTGCCAGCAGTTACTCCCCCATGAGTCAAACCTACGAGCAGTACTTC. Its translation: CASSYSPMSQTYEQYF.